This T cell receptor (beta chain) was observed in a study of human T cells and chemical hapten exposure. Study information: Patients were given diphenylcyclopropenone on the scalp weekly across the approximately 24-week study. Mostly female, the patients presented with alopecia areata, totalis or universalis.

Time point specified: patch test 3, about 24 weeks after DPC sensitization. Treatment denoted: therapeutic diphenylcyclopropenone sensitization with weekly scalp DPC. Donation of samples came from alopecia patients who were 18 to 70 years old and suitable for DPC. This clonotype was counted only a few times. TCRdb reprocessed the RACE reads with MiXCR, giving one entry per CDR3 protein. The sample has about 170,000 distinct CDR3 sequences, 28% seen once. V was pared by 1 base and J by 0 bases, with 13 bases between. Germline V lookup: CDR1 SGHTA, CDR2 FQGNSA. The CDR3 spans 17 residues. This clonotype was sampled from a woman aged 18-35 years with alopecia areata. Some clones in this sample may be carry-over from other donors' samples. This sample comprised whole blood, obtained in connection with sensitization to the hapten diphenylcyclopropenone (DPC). The chain employs TRBV7-2 and TRBJ2-1, with unresolved D. The CDR3 sequence is CASSLDPGSSSYNEQFF. In DNA form, the CDR3 reads TGTGCCAGCAGCTTAGACCCCGGCTCAAGCTCCTACAATGAGCAGTTCTTC.